One sample yielded the 19 T cell receptor beta chains listed below, sequenced in a study of cytomegalovirus exposure and HLA in healthy donors. In the PCR, 60 Vbeta and 13 Jbeta primers were used. Method: immunoSEQ multiplex PCR; TCRdb's copy keeps in-frame clones and lacks some. This table has just over 150,000 clones, 80% to 85% appearing once. The material sequenced was PBMCs. The receptor set was obtained from a man between 18 and 35 years old in good health and CMV-seronegative.

The rearrangement links TRBV6-5 to TRBJ2-5, with 7 bases lining up with TRBD2. V lost 5 bases, J lost 5 bases, and 5 bases stayed unmatched. Germline V gene sequence: CDR1 MNHEY, CDR2 SVGAGI. There are 13 residues in the CDR3. CDR3 DNA: TGTGCCAGCAGTGTTGGGGGAGGGGAGACCCAGTACTTC. It encodes CASSVGGGETQYF.

The chain combines TRBV5-4 with TRBJ2-2; 11 bases line up with TRBD2. Losses at the gene ends were 3 bases for V and 6 bases for J; bases not matched to a gene: 7. CDR1 is SGHNT and CDR2 is YYREEE in the germline V gene (reference sequence). The CDR3 spans 16 residues. The CDR3 sequence is CASSSALAGEAGELFF. For the CDR3, the DNA is TGTGCCAGCAGCTCTGCACTAGCGGGAGAGGCCGGGGAGCTGTTTTTT. Together with reference TRBV5-4 and TRBJ2-2, the CDR3 gives the full variable domain: ETGVTQSPTHLIKTRGQQVTLRCSSQSGHNTVSWYQQALGQGPQFIFQYYREEENGRGNFPPRFSGLQFPNYSSELNVNALELDDSALYLCASSSALAGEAGELFFGEGSRLTVL.

This sequence joins TRBV12-5 and TRBJ2-1; a weak D match, TRBD2 (5 bases). Germline V gene lookup returns CDR1 LGHNT and CDR2 FRNRAP. V shed 3 bases and J shed 8 bases, with 11 bases lying between them. CDR3 length equals 13 residues. This CDR3 reads CASGFGDADEQFF. CDR3 sequence (DNA): TGTGCTAGTGGTTTCGGGGATGCGGATGAGCAGTTCTTC.

The chain couples TRBV5-6 to TRBJ1-4; D uncertain. From germline, CDR1 is SGHDT and CDR2 YYEEEE. The V end lost 1 base, the J end lost 0 bases, and 13 bases lay between the germline ends. The CDR3 spans 17 residues. CDR3 region: CASSLMTDFTTNEKLFF. CDR3 bases: TGTGCCAGCAGCTTGATGACTGATTTCACAACTAATGAAAAACTGTTTTTT.

This clone was counted a few times. The chain couples TRBV27 to TRBJ2-3; tentative D call: TRBD2 (5 bases). V lost 3 bases to trimming and J lost 6 bases, with 13 bases between them. Germline lookup yields CDR1 MNHEY and CDR2 SMNVEV (reference sequence). CDR3 length: 14 residues. The CDR3 is CASSLAGSSDTQYF. In nucleotides, the CDR3 is TGTGCCAGCAGTTTGGCGGGTTCCTCGGATACGCAGTATTTT.

The chain carries TRBV2 and TRBJ1-5; 7 bases map to TRBD1. Germline lookup yields CDR1 SNHLY and CDR2 FYNNEI. The CDR3 is made up of 15 amino acids. With 6 bases clipped from V and 1 base from J, the junction kept 6 bases outside the gene matches. CDR3 sequence: CASRQGPRSNQPQHF. For the CDR3, the DNA is TGTGCCAGCAGACAGGGGCCACGAAGCAATCAGCCCCAGCATTTT.

This sequence joins TRBV6-5 and TRBJ2-7, with D perhaps TRBD2 (5 bases). CDR3 length equals 14 residues. Germline CDR1 and CDR2: MNHEY and SVGAGI. Trimming removed 6 bases from V and 0 bases from J, with 12 bases in between. CDR3 sequence (DNA): TGTGCCAGCAGCCCTATAGCGAGCTCCTACGAGCAGTACTTC. Its protein product is CASSPIASSYEQYF.

The chain is built from TRBV19 and TRBJ1-6; 10 bases map to TRBD1. This CDR3 has 16 amino acids. Per the germline V gene, CDR1 is LNHDA and CDR2 is SQIVND (reference sequence). V dropped 7 bases and J dropped 8; count of bases not matched to a gene: 11. For the CDR3, the DNA is TGTGCCAGTACTCCGGGACAGGGGCTTCGGCATTCACCCCTCCACTTT. This translates into CASTPGQGLRHSPLHF.

For this clone: Other nucleotide sequences in the sample specify the same CDR3. The rearrangement uses TRBV28 and TRBJ2-2; a possible D gene is TRBD2 (6 bases). Trimming cost V 6 bases and J 7 bases, with 18 bases left between them. Germline V gene lookup returns CDR1 MDHEN and CDR2 SYDVKM. The CDR3 totals 15 residues. This CDR3 is CASRLDPRRGGELFF. The CDR3, as DNA: TGTGCCAGCAGGTTGGACCCCCGGAGGGGCGGGGAGCTGTTTTTT.

The chain's CDR3 is CASSQGGGLSSYEQYF. The CDR3 DNA sequence: TGTGCCAGCAGCCAAGGGGGAGGCTTAAGCTCCTACGAGCAGTACTTC. This sequence joins TRBV4-2 and TRBJ2-7; tentatively, D is TRBD2 (6 bases). CDR3 size: 16 residues. Germline-derived CDR1 and CDR2 are LGHNA and YNFKEQ. Trimming cost V 1 base and J 0 bases, with 13 bases left between them.

V gene TRBV30 combines with J gene TRBJ2-7; 8 positions match TRBD1. The CDR3 has 14 residues. The germline gives CDR1 GTSNPN, CDR2 SVGIG (reference sequence). V lost 2 bases and J lost 4; bases outside the gene matches: 7. CDR3 sequence reads: CAWSRDRMDYEQYF. The CDR3 DNA follows: TGTGCCTGGAGTCGGGACAGGATGGATTACGAGCAGTACTTC. The complete variable domain, with remaining parts taken from reference TRBV30 and TRBJ2-7, reads SQTIHQWPATLVQPVGSPLSLECTVEGTSNPNLYWYRQAAGRGLQLLFYSVGIGQISSEVPQNLSASRPQDRQFILSSKKLLLSDSGFYLCAWSRDRMDYEQYFGPGTRLTVT.

This clone turned up a few times. V usage is TRBV2 and J usage is TRBJ2-1, with 9 bases that match TRBD1. The V and J ends lost 6 bases and 9 bases, in that order; junction bases with no gene match: 6. CDR3 length: 13 amino acids. Germline loops: CDR1 SNHLY, CDR2 FYNNEI. In nucleotides, the CDR3 is TGTGCCAGCAGGGACAGGGGCGTCGGTGAGCAGTTCTTC. Its translation is CASRDRGVGEQFF.

The chain is built from TRBV18 and TRBJ1-1; 8 nucleotides line up with TRBD1. CDR1 and CDR2 (germline): KGHSH, LQKENI. The CDR3 consists of 13 residues. V was pared by 8 bases and J by 3 bases, with 5 bases of the junction left unmatched. The CDR3 region has the DNA TGTGCCAGCACCACAGGGGGTGACACTGAAGCTTTCTTT. Translation gives CASTTGGDTEAFF. Looking up the rest from reference TRBV18 and TRBJ1-1 gives the full variable domain: NAGVMQNPRHLVRRRGQEARLRCSPMKGHSHVYWYRQLPEEGLKFMVYLQKENIIDESGMPKERFSAEFPKEGPSILRIQQVVRGDSAAYFCASTTGGDTEAFFGQGTRLTVV.

V is TRBV7-8 and J is TRBJ1-4; 10 nucleotides match TRBD1. Trimming cost V 5 bases and J 5 bases; bases outside gene matches: 5. CDR1 SGHVS and CDR2 FQNEAQ come from the germline V gene. The CDR3 is 15 residues long. DNA of the CDR3: TGTGCCAGCAGCCTGGACAGGGGGAGGAATGAAAAACTGTTTTTT. Protein: CASSLDRGRNEKLFF.

The chain joins TRBV29-1 to TRBJ2-7; 9 bases align to TRBD1. Germline-derived CDR1 and CDR2 are SQVTM and ANQGSEA. The trim removed 5 bases at V and 2 bases at J, leaving 1 base unmatched. CDR3 length equals 12 residues. In nucleotides, the CDR3 is TGCAGCGTTAACAGGGGGCCCTACGAGCAGTACTTC. It yields the protein CSVNRGPYEQYF.

This chain connects TRBV9 to TRBJ1-2; no clear D gene. CDR1 and CDR2 (germline): SGDLS, YYNGEE. Trimming took 4 bases from V and 0 from J, leaving 10 bases between them. The CDR3 totals 14 residues. The CDR3 loop is CASSPGSTNYGYTF. CDR3 nucleotide sequence: TGTGCCAGCAGCCCGGGTTCCACTAACTATGGCTACACCTTC.

The chain combines TRBV5-1 with TRBJ2-1; TRBD2 might be the D (6 bases). CDR1 SGHRS and CDR2 YFSETQ come from the germline V gene. The CDR3 sequence is 17 residues long. The V gene lost 0 bases and the J gene lost 6 bases, with 19 bases spanning the gap. The CDR3 loop reads CASSLGFPGLISNEQFF. The CDR3 bases are TGCGCCAGCAGCTTGGGTTTTCCGGGACTCATTTCCAATGAGCAGTTCTTC.

The V gene is TRBV29-1, the J gene TRBJ2-5; TRBD1 agrees at 8 bases. CDR1 is SQVTM and CDR2 is ANQGSEA in the germline V gene. The CDR3 runs to 16 residues. J was trimmed by 2 bases and V by 6 bases; bases with no gene match: 14. The CDR3 region has the DNA TGCAGCGTCCGACCGACGTGGGGACAGGCTCAAGAGACCCAGTACTTC. This encodes CSVRPTWGQAQETQYF. Complete variable domain (other parts from reference TRBV29-1 and TRBJ2-5): SAVISQKPSRDICQRGTSLTIQCQVDSQVTMMFWYRQQPGQSLTLIATANQGSEATYESGFVIDKFPISRPNLTFSTLTVSNMSPEDSSIYLCSVRPTWGQAQETQYFGPGTRLLVL.

The chain has TRBV25-1 and TRBJ2-1; no clear D. The V and J ends lost 5 bases and 6 bases respectively, with 5 bases between them. Germline lookup yields CDR1 MGHDK and CDR2 SYGVNS. This CDR3 is built from 11 residues. The CDR3 nucleotides are TGTGCCAGCAGTATACTCAATGAGCAGTTCTTC. Protein: CASSILNEQFF. Complete variable domain (other parts from reference TRBV25-1 and TRBJ2-1): EADIYQTPRYLVIGTGKKITLECSQTMGHDKMYWYQQDPGMELHLIHYSYGVNSTEKGDLSSESTVSRIRTEHFPLTLESARPSHTSQYLCASSILNEQFFGPGTRLTVL.